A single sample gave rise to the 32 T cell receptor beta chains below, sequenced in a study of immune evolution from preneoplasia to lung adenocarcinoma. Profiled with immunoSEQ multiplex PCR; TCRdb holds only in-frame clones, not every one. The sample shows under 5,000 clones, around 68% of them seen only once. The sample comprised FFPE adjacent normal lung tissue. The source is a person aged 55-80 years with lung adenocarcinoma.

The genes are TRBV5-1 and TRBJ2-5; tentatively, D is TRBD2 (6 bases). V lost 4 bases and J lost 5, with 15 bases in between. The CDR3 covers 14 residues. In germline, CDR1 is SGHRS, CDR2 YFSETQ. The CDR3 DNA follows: TGCGCCAGCAGCCGAACTAGCCAGCAGGAGACCCAGTACTTC. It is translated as CASSRTSQQETQYF.

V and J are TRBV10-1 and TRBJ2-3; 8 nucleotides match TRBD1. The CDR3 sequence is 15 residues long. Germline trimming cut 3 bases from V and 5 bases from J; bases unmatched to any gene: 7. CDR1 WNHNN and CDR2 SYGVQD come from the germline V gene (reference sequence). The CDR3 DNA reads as TGCGCCAGCAGTGACCACAAAGGACAGGGAGATACGCAGTATTTT. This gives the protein CASSDHKGQGDTQYF.

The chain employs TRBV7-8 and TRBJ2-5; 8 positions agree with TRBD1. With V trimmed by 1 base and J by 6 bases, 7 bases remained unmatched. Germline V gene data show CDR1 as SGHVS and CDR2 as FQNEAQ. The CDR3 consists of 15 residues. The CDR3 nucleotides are TGTGCCAGCAGCTTAGACAACAGGGGGAGAAAGACCCAGTACTTC. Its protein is CASSLDNRGRKTQYF.

The CDR3 loop reads CASSKQGHEQYF. CDR3 DNA sequence: TGCGCCAGCAGTAAACAGGGTCACGAGCAGTACTTC. This rearrangement joins TRBV5-1 to TRBJ2-7; TRBD1 is a possible D gene (6 bases). Germline V gene lookup returns CDR1 SGHRS and CDR2 YFSETQ. This CDR3 has 12 residues. Trimming pared 5 bases from V and 5 bases from J, leaving 11 bases between.

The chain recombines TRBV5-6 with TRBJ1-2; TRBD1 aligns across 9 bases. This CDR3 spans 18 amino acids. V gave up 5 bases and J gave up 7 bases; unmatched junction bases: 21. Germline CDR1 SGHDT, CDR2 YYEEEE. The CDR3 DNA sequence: TGTGCCAGCAGGGATAACTTACAGGGGGCGCCTACATTGGGTGGCTACACCTTC. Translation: CASRDNLQGAPTLGGYTF. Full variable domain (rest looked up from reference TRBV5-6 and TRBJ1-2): DAGVTQSPTHLIKTRGQQVTLRCSPKSGHDTVSWYQQALGQGPQFIFQYYEEEERQRGNFPDRFSGHQFPNYSSELNVNALLLGDSALYLCASRDNLQGAPTLGGYTFGSGTRLTVV.

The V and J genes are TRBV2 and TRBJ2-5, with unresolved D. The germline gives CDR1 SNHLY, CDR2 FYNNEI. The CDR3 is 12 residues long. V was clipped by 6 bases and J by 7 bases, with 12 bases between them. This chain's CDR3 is CASSGHLGTQYF. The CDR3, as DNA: TGTGCCAGCAGCGGGCATCTAGGGACCCAGTACTTC.

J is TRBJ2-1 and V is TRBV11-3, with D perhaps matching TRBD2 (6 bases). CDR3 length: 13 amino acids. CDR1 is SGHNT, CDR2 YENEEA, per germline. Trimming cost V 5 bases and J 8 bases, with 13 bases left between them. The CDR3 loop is CASSPEGTDEQFF. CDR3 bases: TGTGCCAGCAGCCCGGAGGGTACCGATGAGCAGTTCTTC.

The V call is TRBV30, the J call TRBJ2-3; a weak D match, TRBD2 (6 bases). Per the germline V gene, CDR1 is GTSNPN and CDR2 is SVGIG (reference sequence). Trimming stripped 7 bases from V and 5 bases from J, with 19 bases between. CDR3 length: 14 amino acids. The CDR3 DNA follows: TGTGCCTCGTTGGAGGGAATCGCTGGAGATACGCAGTATTTT. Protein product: CASLEGIAGDTQYF. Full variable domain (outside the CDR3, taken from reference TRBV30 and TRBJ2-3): SQTIHQWPATLVQPVGSPLSLECTVEGTSNPNLYWYRQAAGRGLQLLFYSVGIGQISSEVPQNLSASRPQDRQFILSSKKLLLSDSGFYLCASLEGIAGDTQYFGPGTRLTVL.

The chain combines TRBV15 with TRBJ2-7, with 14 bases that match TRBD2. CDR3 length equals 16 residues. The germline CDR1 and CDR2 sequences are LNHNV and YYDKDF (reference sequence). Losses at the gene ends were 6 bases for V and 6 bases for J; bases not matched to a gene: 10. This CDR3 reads CATREEGLAGVGEQYF. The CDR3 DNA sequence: TGTGCCACCAGAGAGGAGGGACTAGCGGGAGTGGGCGAGCAGTACTTC.

The CDR3 region has the DNA TGTGCCAGCAGTGTGCCGGGACAGGGGTCCGAGCAGTACTTC. Its protein is CASSVPGQGSEQYF. The chain uses TRBV6-5 and TRBJ2-7, with TRBD1 matching 10 bases. CDR1 is MNHEY, CDR2 SVGAGI, per germline. The CDR3 length is 14 residues. Trimming took 5 bases from V and 6 from J; bases not matched to a gene: 7.

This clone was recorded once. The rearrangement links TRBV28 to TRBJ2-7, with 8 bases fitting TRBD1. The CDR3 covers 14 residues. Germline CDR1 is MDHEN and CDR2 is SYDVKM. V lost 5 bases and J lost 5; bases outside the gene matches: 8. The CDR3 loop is CASSPGQGRHEQYF. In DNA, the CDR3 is TGTGCCAGCAGTCCAGGACAGGGACGACACGAGCAGTACTTC.

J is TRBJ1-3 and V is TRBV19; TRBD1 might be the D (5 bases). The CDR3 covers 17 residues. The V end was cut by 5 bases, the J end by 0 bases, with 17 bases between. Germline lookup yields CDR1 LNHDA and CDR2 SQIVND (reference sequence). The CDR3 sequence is CASSLLPGPSSGNTIYF. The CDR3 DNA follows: TGTGCCAGTAGTTTACTTCCGGGACCCAGCTCTGGAAACACCATATATTTT.

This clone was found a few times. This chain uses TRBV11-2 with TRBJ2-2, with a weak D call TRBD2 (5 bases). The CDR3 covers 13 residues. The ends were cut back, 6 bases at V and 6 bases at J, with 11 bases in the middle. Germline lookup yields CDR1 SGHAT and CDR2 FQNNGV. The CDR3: CASRASGAGELFF. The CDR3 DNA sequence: TGTGCCAGCAGGGCCAGCGGCGCCGGGGAGCTGTTTTTT.

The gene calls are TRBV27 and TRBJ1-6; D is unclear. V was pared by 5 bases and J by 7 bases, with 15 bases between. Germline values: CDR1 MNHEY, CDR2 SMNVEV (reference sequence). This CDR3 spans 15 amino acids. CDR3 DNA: TGTGCCAGCAGTCCACCCAGGACTGTGAATTCACCCCTCCACTTT. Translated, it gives CASSPPRTVNSPLHF.

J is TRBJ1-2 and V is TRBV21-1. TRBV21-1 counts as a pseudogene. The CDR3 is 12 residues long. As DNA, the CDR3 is TGTGCCAGCCGGACGGCACCCTATGGCTACACCTTC. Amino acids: CASRTAPYGYTF.

CDR3 coding DNA: TGTGCCTGGAGTAGGAGGGCCGAGCAGTACTTC. Translated, it gives CAWSRRAEQYF. The chain is built from TRBV30 and TRBJ2-7; D perhaps matches TRBD2 (6 bases). In germline, CDR1 is GTSNPN, CDR2 SVGIG (reference sequence). The CDR3 spans 11 residues. V lost 2 bases to trimming and J lost 6 bases, with 8 bases between them.

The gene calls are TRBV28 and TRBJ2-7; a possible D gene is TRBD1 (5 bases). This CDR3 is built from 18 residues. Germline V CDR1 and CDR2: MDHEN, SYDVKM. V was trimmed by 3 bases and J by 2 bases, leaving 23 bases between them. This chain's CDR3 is CASSFDKGKREPTYEQYF. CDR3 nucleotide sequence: TGTGCCAGCAGTTTCGATAAGGGGAAGCGAGAGCCCACCTACGAGCAGTACTTC.

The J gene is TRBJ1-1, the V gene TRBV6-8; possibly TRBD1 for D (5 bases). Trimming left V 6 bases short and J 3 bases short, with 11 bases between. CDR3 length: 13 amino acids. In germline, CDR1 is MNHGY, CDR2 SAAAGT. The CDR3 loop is CASSRVSDTEAFF. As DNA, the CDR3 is TGTGCCAGCAGCAGGGTCAGTGACACTGAAGCTTTCTTT.

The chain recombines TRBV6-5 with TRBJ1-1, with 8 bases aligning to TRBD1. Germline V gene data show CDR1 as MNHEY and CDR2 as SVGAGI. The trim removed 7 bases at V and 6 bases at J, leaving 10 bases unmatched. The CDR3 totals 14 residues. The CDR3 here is CASTLEATGAEAFF. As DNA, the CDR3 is TGTGCCAGCACCCTGGAGGCGACAGGGGCTGAAGCTTTCTTT.

This chain's CDR3 is CASSYSRRAGELFF. CDR3 DNA: TGTGCCAGCAGTTACTCCCGGCGGGCCGGGGAGCTGTTTTTT. The chain combines TRBV6-5 with TRBJ2-2; tentatively, D is TRBD2 (5 bases). V shed 0 bases and J shed 6 bases, with 8 bases lying between them. The CDR3 sequence is 14 residues long. Looked up from germline, CDR1 is MNHEY and CDR2 is SVGAGI.

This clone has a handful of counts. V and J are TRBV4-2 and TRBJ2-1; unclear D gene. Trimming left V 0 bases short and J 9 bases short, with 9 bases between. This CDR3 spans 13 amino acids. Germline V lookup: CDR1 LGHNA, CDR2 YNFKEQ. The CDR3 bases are TGTGCCAGCAGCCAAGAGGAGCTAGGTGAGCAGTTCTTC. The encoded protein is CASSQEELGEQFF.

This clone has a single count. The CDR3 bases are TGTGCAAGTCGCTTAGGTCAGGGGTCGGGCAGATTT. The encoded protein is CASRLGQGSGRF. This chain uses TRBV12-2 with TRBJ1-1; TRBD1 is taken as the D call from the table, unchecked against the DNA. TRBV12-2 constitutes a pseudogene. CDR3 length equals 12 residues.

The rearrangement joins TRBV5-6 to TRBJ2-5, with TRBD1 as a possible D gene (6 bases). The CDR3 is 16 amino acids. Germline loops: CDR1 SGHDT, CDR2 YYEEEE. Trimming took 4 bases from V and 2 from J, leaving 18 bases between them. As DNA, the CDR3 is TGTGCCAGCAGCATGGGGACACAAAGCCAACAAGAGACCCAGTACTTC. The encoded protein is CASSMGTQSQQETQYF.

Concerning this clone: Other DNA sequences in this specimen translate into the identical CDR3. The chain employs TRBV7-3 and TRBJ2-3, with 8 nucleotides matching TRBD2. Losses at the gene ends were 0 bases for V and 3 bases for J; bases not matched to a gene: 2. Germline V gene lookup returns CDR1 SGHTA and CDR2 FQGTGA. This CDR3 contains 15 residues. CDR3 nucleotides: TGTGCCAGCAGCTTAACAGCGGGAGAAACAGATACGCAGTATTTT. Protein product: CASSLTAGETDTQYF. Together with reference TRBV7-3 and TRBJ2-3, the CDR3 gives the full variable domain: GAGVSQTPSNKVTEKGKYVELRCDPISGHTALYWYRQSLGQGPEFLIYFQGTGAADDSGLPNDRFFAVRPEGSVSTLKIQRTERGDSAVYLCASSLTAGETDTQYFGPGTRLTVL.

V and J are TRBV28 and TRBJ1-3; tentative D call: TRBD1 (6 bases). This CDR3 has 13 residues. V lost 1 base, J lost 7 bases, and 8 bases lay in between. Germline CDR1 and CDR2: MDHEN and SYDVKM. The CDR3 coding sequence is TGTGCCAGCAGTTTATTACAGGGCAACACCATATATTTT. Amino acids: CASSLLQGNTIYF.

DNA of the CDR3: TGTGCCAGCAGCTTATACGGGCGAGAGGAGACCCAGTACTTC. Protein: CASSLYGREETQYF. This sequence joins TRBV7-2 and TRBJ2-5, with no clear D. This CDR3 is 14 amino acids long. V dropped 2 bases and J dropped 5 bases, with 12 bases sitting between them. CDR1 is SGHTA, CDR2 FQGNSA, per germline.

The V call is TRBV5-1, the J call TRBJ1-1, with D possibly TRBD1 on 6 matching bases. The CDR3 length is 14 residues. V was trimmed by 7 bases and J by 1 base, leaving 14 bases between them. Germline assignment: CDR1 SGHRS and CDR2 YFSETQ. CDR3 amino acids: CASCLRDTNTEAFF. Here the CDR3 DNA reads TGCGCCAGCTGCCTCAGGGACACGAACACTGAAGCTTTCTTT.

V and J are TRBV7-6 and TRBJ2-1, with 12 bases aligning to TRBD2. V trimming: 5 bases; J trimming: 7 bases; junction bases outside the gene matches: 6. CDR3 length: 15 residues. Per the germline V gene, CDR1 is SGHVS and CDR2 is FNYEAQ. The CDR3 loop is CASSLTSGSGNEQFF. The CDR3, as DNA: TGTGCCAGCAGCCTGACTAGCGGGAGCGGGAATGAGCAGTTCTTC.

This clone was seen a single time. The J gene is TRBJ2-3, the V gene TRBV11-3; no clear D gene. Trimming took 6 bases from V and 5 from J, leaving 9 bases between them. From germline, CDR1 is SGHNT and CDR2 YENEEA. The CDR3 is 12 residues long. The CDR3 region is CASSSGGDTQYF. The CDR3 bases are TGTGCCAGCAGTTCAGGCGGAGATACGCAGTATTTT. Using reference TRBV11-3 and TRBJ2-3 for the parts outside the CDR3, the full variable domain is EAGVVQSPRYKIIEKKQPVAFWCNPISGHNTLYWYLQNLGQGPELLIRYENEEAVDDSQLPKDRFSAERLKGVDSTLKIQPAELGDSAVYLCASSSGGDTQYFGPGTRLTVL.

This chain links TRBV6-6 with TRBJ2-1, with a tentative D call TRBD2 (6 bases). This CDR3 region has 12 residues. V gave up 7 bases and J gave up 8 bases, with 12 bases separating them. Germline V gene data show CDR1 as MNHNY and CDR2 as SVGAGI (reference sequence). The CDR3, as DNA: TGTGCCAGCACCCAAGGGACTTATGAGCAGTTCTTC. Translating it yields CASTQGTYEQFF.

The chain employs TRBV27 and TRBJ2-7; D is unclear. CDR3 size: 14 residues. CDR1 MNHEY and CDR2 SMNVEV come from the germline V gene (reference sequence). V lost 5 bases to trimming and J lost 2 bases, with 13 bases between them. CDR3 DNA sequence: TGTGCCAGCAGTGAACGAGGTTCCCCCTACGAGCAGTACTTC. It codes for CASSERGSPYEQYF.

The CDR3 here is CASSERPSGRASGADTQYF. The DNA of the CDR3 is TGTGCCAGCAGTGAACGCCCTAGCGGGAGGGCCTCGGGGGCAGATACGCAGTATTTT. The V gene is TRBV6-1, the J gene TRBJ2-3; TRBD2 aligns across 12 bases. In germline, CDR1 is MNHNS, CDR2 SASEGT. The CDR3 totals 19 residues. With 2 bases clipped from V and 4 bases from J, the junction kept 13 bases outside the gene matches.